The 17 T cell receptor beta chains presented below share a single source sample, sequenced in a study of cytomegalovirus exposure and HLA in healthy donors. Use of 60 Vbeta and 13 Jbeta primers characterized the PCR. Only in-frame clones appear in the TCRdb table, and some are missing; sequencing was by immunoSEQ multiplex PCR. Here the sample spans 100,000 to 150,000 clones, more than 80% being singletons. Sequencing used PBMCs. The receptors were sampled from a man aged 25-45 years in good health and CMV-seropositive.

This clone was seen a few times. The J gene is TRBJ2-3, the V gene TRBV4-1, with 10 bases identical to TRBD2. This CDR3 comprises 17 residues. Germline V CDR1 and CDR2: MGHRA, YSYEKL. Trimming removed 4 bases from V and 4 bases from J; junction bases left unmatched: 11. CDR3 residues: CASSLLPQRGGPDTQYF. In DNA, the CDR3 is TGCGCCAGCAGCCTCTTGCCTCAGCGGGGGGGCCCAGATACGCAGTATTTT.

The chain joins TRBV7-9 to TRBJ2-3; 8 nucleotides agree with TRBD2. The CDR3 runs 16 residues. The ends lost 5 bases at V and 4 bases at J; junction bases unmatched: 11. The germline V gene encodes CDR1 SEHNR and CDR2 FQNEAQ (reference sequence). The CDR3 loop reads CASSDNPGGAADTQYF. The CDR3 nucleotides read TGTGCCAGCAGCGACAACCCCGGGGGGGCGGCAGATACGCAGTATTTT.

The V and J genes are TRBV6-4 and TRBJ1-4, with D possibly matching TRBD1 (5 bases). Deletions cut 10 bases from V and 6 bases from J, with 21 bases between. CDR1 and CDR2 (germline): MRHNA, SNTAGT. The CDR3 is made up of 15 amino acids. CDR3 nucleotide sequence: TGTGCCACTCAAGCCGGTAGGGGATCCGATGAAAAACTGTTTTTT. It translates to CATQAGRGSDEKLFF.

This clone was seen a few times. The CDR3 coding sequence is TGTGCCAGCACCACAAGGGGGGGCCAGCCCCAGCATTTT. Translation gives CASTTRGGQPQHF. The chain couples TRBV6-5 to TRBJ1-5; possible D gene TRBD1, 6 bases. The CDR3 spans 13 residues. The germline V gene encodes CDR1 MNHEY and CDR2 SVGAGI. With 7 bases removed from V and 7 bases from J, the gap between germline ends came to 14 bases.

The chain employs TRBV19 and TRBJ1-1, with TRBD1 matching 8 bases. Trimming removed 7 bases from V and 6 bases from J; junction bases left unmatched: 16. Germline CDR1 reads LNHDA; CDR2 reads SQIVND (reference sequence). CDR3 size: 16 residues. The CDR3 DNA reads TGTGCCAGTATACCAGACAGGGGTCTTTTATTTTCTGAAGCTTTCTTT. Translation gives CASIPDRGLLFSEAFF. Full variable domain (remainder filled in from reference TRBV19 and TRBJ1-1): DGGITQSPKYLFRKEGQNVTLSCEQNLNHDAMYWYRQDPGQGLRLIYYSQIVNDFQKGDIAEGYSVSREKKESFPLTVTSAQKNPTAFYLCASIPDRGLLFSEAFFGQGTRLTVV.

The V and J genes are TRBV29-1 and TRBJ2-1; 10 positions agree with TRBD2. J lost 5 bases, V lost 8 bases, and 3 bases had no gene match. This CDR3 has 12 residues. Looked up from germline, CDR1 is SQVTM and CDR2 is ANQGSEA. The CDR3 sequence is CSLSGGNNEQFF. The DNA for the CDR3 is TGCAGCCTTAGCGGGGGGAACAATGAGCAGTTCTTC.

Of note for this clone: One junction end disagrees with the germline gene, perhaps due to a read error. The chain couples TRBV7-9 to TRBJ2-2; the match to TRBD1 covers 8 bases. The CDR3 has 13 amino acids. The V gene's germline CDR1 is SEHNR and CDR2 FQNEAQ (reference sequence). The chain's CDR3 is CATGTGYTRELFF. The CDR3, as DNA: TGTGCCACCGGGACAGGTTACACCAGGGAGCTGTTTTTT.

This clone was detected only a few times. This rearrangement joins TRBV7-2 to TRBJ1-2; 8 bases line up with TRBD1. This CDR3 has 15 residues. Germline CDR1 SGHTA, CDR2 FQGNSA. The J segment lost 3 bases and the V segment lost 1 base, leaving 4 bases of the junction unmatched. CDR3 loop: CASSLDWTGYYGYTF. The CDR3 region has the DNA TGTGCCAGCAGCTTAGACTGGACAGGGTACTATGGCTACACCTTC.

The rearrangement links TRBV2 to TRBJ2-7; 11 bases map to TRBD1. The CDR3 is made up of 14 amino acids. The germline V gene has CDR1 SNHLY and CDR2 FYNNEI. V was pared by 4 bases and J by 3 bases, with 2 bases of the junction left unmatched. CDR3 DNA: TGTGCCAGCAGTGCGGACAGGGGGCTCTACGAGCAGTACTTC. Translated, it gives CASSADRGLYEQYF.

J is TRBJ1-1 and V is TRBV29-1; D remains ambiguous. The CDR3 loop spans 13 amino acids. CDR1 is SQVTM, CDR2 ANQGSEA, per germline. Trimming stripped 1 base from V and 8 bases from J, with 14 bases between. CDR3 nucleotide sequence: TGCAGCGTTGAAGCGACACCGGGAGCCGAAGCTTTCTTT. Translating gives CSVEATPGAEAFF.

The chain carries TRBV6-5 and TRBJ1-1; perhaps TRBD1 as D (6 bases). CDR1 is MNHEY, CDR2 SVGAGI, per germline. The CDR3 spans 13 residues. V lost 7 bases to trimming and J lost 1 base, with 10 bases between them. The CDR3 nucleotides read TGTGCCAGCAACAAACAGGGGAACACTGAAGCTTTCTTT. It specifies CASNKQGNTEAFF.

The rearrangement uses TRBV29-1 and TRBJ2-7, with a possible D match to TRBD2 (7 bases). The CDR3 covers 13 residues. In germline, CDR1 is SQVTM, CDR2 ANQGSEA. Trimming removed 7 bases from V and 0 bases from J, with 13 bases in between. The CDR3 DNA reads TGCAGCGGGGGGGGCCAGTCCTCCTACGAGCAGTACTTC. This gives the protein CSGGGQSSYEQYF.

The chain uses TRBV27 and TRBJ2-2; D not certain. The length of the CDR3 is 13 residues. Trimming pared 3 bases from V and 7 bases from J, leaving 9 bases between. Germline V gives CDR1 MNHEY, CDR2 SMNVEV (reference sequence). The DNA for the CDR3 is TGTGCCAGCAGTTTTCCCGCCGGCGGGGAGCTGTTTTTT. Translation: CASSFPAGGELFF.

The chain recombines TRBV15 with TRBJ2-5; 8 nucleotides match TRBD2. Trimming removed 6 bases from V and 4 bases from J; junction bases left unmatched: 19. Germline V gene lookup returns CDR1 LNHNV and CDR2 YYDKDF (reference sequence). The CDR3 runs 18 residues. The CDR3 sequence: CATSPNTGGASGIETQYF. The DNA for the CDR3 is TGTGCCACCAGTCCTAACACCGGGGGGGCGAGTGGGATAGAGACCCAGTACTTC.

V is TRBV4-1 and J is TRBJ1-4; 10 nucleotides line up with TRBD1. The CDR3 runs 16 residues. Germline CDR1 reads MGHRA; CDR2 reads YSYEKL. J lost 10 bases, V lost 0 bases, and 8 bases had no gene match. In nucleotides, the CDR3 is TGCGCCAGCAGCCAAGATGGGGGACAGGGGCGGGTAAAACTGTTTTTT. Amino acid sequence: CASSQDGGQGRVKLFF.

Notes on this clone: One end of the junction is discordant with germline, which a read error may explain. The V and J genes are TRBV10-2 and TRBJ2-7; 9 bases are a match to TRBD1. The germline CDR1 and CDR2 sequences are WSHSY and SAAADI. The CDR3 runs 12 residues. This CDR3 reads CASSESRGQGTF. Here the CDR3 DNA reads TGCGCCAGCAGTGAGTCGAGGGGACAGGGAACCTTC.

The chain uses TRBV7-2 and TRBJ2-7; 8 bases are shared with TRBD2. Germline V gives CDR1 SGHTA, CDR2 FQGNSA. V was clipped by 5 bases and J by 7 bases; unmatched bases: 10. The CDR3 sequence is 14 residues long. This CDR3 is CASSLGRGKGEQYF. CDR3 nucleotide sequence: TGTGCCAGCAGCCTCGGGAGGGGGAAAGGGGAGCAGTACTTC.